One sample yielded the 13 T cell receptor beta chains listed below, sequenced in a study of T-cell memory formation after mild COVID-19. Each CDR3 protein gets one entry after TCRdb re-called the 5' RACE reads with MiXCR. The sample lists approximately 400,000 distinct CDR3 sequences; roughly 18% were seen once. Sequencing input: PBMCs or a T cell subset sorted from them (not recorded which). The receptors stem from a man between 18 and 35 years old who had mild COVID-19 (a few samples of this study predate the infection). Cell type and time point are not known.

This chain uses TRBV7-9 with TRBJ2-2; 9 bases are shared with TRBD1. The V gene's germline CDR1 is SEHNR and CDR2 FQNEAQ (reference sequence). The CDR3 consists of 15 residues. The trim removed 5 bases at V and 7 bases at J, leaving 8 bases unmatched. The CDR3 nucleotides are TGTGCCAGCAGCCCCGGGACAGGGTTTAGCGGGGAGCTGTTTTTT. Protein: CASSPGTGFSGELFF.

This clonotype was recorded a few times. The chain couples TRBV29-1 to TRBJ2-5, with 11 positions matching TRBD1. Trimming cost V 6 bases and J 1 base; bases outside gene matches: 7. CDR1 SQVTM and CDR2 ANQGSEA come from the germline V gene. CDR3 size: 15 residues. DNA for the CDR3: TGCAGCGTGACCGGGACAGGGGGTTCCCAAGAGACCCAGTACTTC. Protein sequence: CSVTGTGGSQETQYF.

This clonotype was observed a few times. CDR3 amino acids: CSARTGGSNQPQHF. In nucleotides, the CDR3 is TGCAGTGCTCGGACAGGGGGCAGCAATCAGCCCCAGCATTTT. The V gene is TRBV20-1, the J gene TRBJ1-5; 11 positions match TRBD1. Trimming at V came to 5 bases and at J to 1 base, leaving 1 base not matched to a gene. The CDR3 has 14 amino acids. Per germline, CDR1 DFQATT and CDR2 SNEGSKA (reference sequence).

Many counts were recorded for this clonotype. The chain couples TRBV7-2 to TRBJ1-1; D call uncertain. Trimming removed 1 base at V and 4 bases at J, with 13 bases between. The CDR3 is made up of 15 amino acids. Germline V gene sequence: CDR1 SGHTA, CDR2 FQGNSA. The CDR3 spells CASSLERRGGTEAFF. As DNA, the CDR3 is TGTGCCAGCAGCTTAGAGCGGAGAGGCGGCACTGAAGCTTTCTTT.

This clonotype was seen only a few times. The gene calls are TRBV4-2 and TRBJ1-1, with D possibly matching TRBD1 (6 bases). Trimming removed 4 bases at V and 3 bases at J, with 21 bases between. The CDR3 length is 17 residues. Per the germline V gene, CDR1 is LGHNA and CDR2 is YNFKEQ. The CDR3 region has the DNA TGTGCCAGCAGCCCGTACGGGGGACGGGGGCGAGACACTGAAGCTTTCTTT. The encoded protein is CASSPYGGRGRDTEAFF.

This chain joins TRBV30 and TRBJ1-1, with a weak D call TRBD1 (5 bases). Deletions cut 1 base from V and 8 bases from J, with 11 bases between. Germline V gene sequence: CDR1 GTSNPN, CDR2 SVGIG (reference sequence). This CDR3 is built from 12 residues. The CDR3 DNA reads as TGTGCCTGGAGTGCCCTTGGGGCCGAAGCTTTCTTT. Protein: CAWSALGAEAFF.

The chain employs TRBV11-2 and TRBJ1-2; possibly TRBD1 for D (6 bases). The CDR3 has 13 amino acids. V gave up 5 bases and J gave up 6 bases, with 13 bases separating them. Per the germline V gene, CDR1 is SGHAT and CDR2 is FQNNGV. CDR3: CASSQGLGDGYTF. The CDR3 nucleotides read TGTGCCAGCAGCCAGGGGTTGGGGGATGGCTACACCTTC.

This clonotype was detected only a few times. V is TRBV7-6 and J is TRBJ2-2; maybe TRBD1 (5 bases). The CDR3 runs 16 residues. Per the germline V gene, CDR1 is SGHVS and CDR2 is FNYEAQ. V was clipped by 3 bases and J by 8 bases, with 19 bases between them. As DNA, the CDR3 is TGTGCCAGCAGCTTGCAACTGACAGCCTCTCAGGGGGAGCTGTTTTTT. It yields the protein CASSLQLTASQGELFF.

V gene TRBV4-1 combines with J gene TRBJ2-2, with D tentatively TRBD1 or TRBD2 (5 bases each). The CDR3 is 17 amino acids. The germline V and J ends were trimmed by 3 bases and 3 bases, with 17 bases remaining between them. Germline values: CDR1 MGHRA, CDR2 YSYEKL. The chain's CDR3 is CASSHASGRADTGELFF. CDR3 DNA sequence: TGCGCCAGCAGCCATGCATCGGGGCGGGCAGACACCGGGGAGCTGTTTTTT.

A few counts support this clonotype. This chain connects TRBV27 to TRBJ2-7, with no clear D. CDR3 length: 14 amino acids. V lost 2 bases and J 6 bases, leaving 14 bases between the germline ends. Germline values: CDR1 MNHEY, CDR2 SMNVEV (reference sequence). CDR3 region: CASSLLVSGSEQYF. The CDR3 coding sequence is TGTGCCAGCAGTTTACTAGTTTCGGGTAGCGAGCAGTACTTC.

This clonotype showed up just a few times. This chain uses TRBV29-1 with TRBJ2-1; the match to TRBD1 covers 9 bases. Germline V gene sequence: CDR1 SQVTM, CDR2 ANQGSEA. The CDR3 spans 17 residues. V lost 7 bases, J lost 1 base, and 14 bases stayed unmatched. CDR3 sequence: CSADIIGQGYSYNEQFF. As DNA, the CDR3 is TGCAGCGCCGACATAATCGGACAGGGGTATTCCTACAATGAGCAGTTCTTC.

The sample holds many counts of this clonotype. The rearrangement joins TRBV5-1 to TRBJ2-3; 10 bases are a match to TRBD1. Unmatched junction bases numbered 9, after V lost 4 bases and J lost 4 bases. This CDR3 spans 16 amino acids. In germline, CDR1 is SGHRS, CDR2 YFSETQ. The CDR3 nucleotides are TGCGCCAGCAGCGCCGCCGGGACAGGGGCGGCAGATACGCAGTATTTT. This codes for CASSAAGTGAADTQYF.

The CDR3 spells CASSSTPYEQYF. As DNA, the CDR3 is TGTGCCAGCAGTTCCACCCCCTACGAGCAGTACTTC. The chain carries TRBV6-2 or TRBV6-3 and TRBJ2-7; unclear D gene. The CDR3 runs to 12 residues. V was shortened by 4 bases and J by 2 bases, with 6 bases between the two germline ends. Germline V gives CDR1 MNHEY, CDR2 SVGEGT.